The sequence of this TCR beta chain was determined in a study of T cells in Graves' hyperthyroidism and ophthalmopathy. The wider study: The initial diagnosis was the point when peripheral blood was collected, ahead of any treatment.

Newly diagnosed patients aged 18 to 65 had hyperthyroidism of under 2 months' duration. A patient was excluded if there was uncontrolled infection, other autoimmune disease, pregnancy or lactation. The source of the PBMCs was about 10 ml of fresh peripheral blood. TCR beta CDR3 regions were amplified from RNA transcripts. During a first-round RT-PCR of the TCR CDR3, the HTBI primer set was used. TCRdb called the multiplex PCR reads again in MiXCR, with one record for every CDR3 protein. The sample has hundreds of thousands of distinct CDR3 sequences; around a sixth are singletons. The CDR3 covers 16 residues. V lost 4 bases to trimming and J lost 0 bases, with 17 bases between them. CDR1 is SGDLS, CDR2 YYNGEE, per germline.

The chain uses TRBV9 and TRBJ2-7; D is undetermined. The specimen was blood. The clonotype originates from a woman aged 18-35 years with Graves' hyperthyroidism. CDR3 protein: CASSPLGTSSSYEQYF. The CDR3 DNA reads as TGTGCCAGCAGCCCCTTGGGCACCTCGAGCTCCTACGAGCAGTACTTC.